The 20 T cell receptor beta chains given below trace back to one sample, sequenced in a study of blood T cell repertoires in COVID-19. This table comes from immunoSEQ multiplex PCR, and its TCRdb copy is limited to in-frame clones, with some not included. The sample contains approximately 300,000 clones, nearly 90% of which appear only once. The sequenced material came from PBMCs or T cells enriched from blood (not recorded which). Every receptor here comes from a woman aged 18-29 years with acute COVID-19.

This sequence joins TRBV6-5 and TRBJ2-7; the match to TRBD1 covers 10 bases. The germline V gene encodes CDR1 MNHEY and CDR2 SVGAGI. V was pared by 0 bases and J by 3 bases, with 5 bases of the junction left unmatched. CDR3 length: 16 amino acids. The CDR3 sequence: CASSYSGTGVYYEQYF. The CDR3 DNA reads TGTGCCAGCAGTTACTCCGGGACAGGGGTTTACTACGAGCAGTACTTC.

The V call is TRBV5-1, the J call TRBJ1-1, with 9 positions matching TRBD1. Germline CDR1 SGHRS, CDR2 YFSETQ. V shed 5 bases, J shed 4 bases, and the junction held 3 bases outside the gene matches. CDR3 length: 13 amino acids. DNA for the CDR3: TGCGCCAGCAGAATGACAGGGGGCACTGAAGCTTTCTTT. This sequence encodes CASRMTGGTEAFF.

The V gene is TRBV28, the J gene TRBJ1-1; TRBD1 is a possible D gene (6 bases). This CDR3 has 14 amino acids. The germline gives CDR1 MDHEN, CDR2 SYDVKM. The ends were cut back, 7 bases at V and 1 base at J, with 13 bases in the middle. In DNA form, the CDR3 reads TGTGCCAGCATTGATCGGGACACGAACACTGAAGCTTTCTTT. This gives the protein CASIDRDTNTEAFF.

The rearrangement uses TRBV28 and TRBJ1-2; D possibly corresponds to TRBD1 (5 bases). V lost 3 bases and J lost 1, with 12 bases in between. Germline values: CDR1 MDHEN, CDR2 SYDVKM. The CDR3 loop spans 15 amino acids. The DNA of the CDR3 is TGTGCCAGCAGTTTGGGGTGGGGGGTTAACTATGGCTACACCTTC. Amino acid sequence: CASSLGWGVNYGYTF.

V and J are TRBV18 and TRBJ2-3, with TRBD2 matching over 9 bases. The ends lost 4 bases at V and 8 bases at J; junction bases unmatched: 10. Germline V gene sequence: CDR1 KGHSH, CDR2 LQKENI. This CDR3 has 15 amino acids. CDR3 protein: CASSLAGGDGVTQYF. The CDR3 bases are TGTGCCAGCTCACTCGCGGGAGGGGATGGAGTTACGCAGTATTTT.

In DNA, the CDR3 is TGCAGCGTTGAGGATCCAGTGCGGGATGAGCAGTTCTTC. This translates into CSVEDPVRDEQFF. The V gene is TRBV29-1, the J gene TRBJ2-1; a possible D gene is TRBD2 (5 bases). Germline values: CDR1 SQVTM, CDR2 ANQGSEA. Trimming took 3 bases from V and 8 from J, leaving 14 bases between them. The CDR3 runs to 13 residues.

DNA for the CDR3: TGTGCCAGCAGTGGACAGGGGGCGTTCACTGAAGCTTTCTTT. This gives the protein CASSGQGAFTEAFF. The genes are TRBV28 and TRBJ1-1, with TRBD1 matching 11 bases. Germline assignment: CDR1 MDHEN and CDR2 SYDVKM. With 5 bases clipped from V and 4 bases from J, the junction kept 3 bases outside the gene matches. The CDR3 runs 14 residues.

This chain links TRBV11-3 with TRBJ2-3; D is perhaps TRBD2 (6 bases). The CDR3 is made up of 15 amino acids. CDR1 and CDR2 (germline): SGHNT, YENEEA. V lost 4 bases and J lost 4, with 15 bases in between. Here the CDR3 reads CASSYRGGYADTQYF. The CDR3 nucleotides read TGTGCCAGCAGCTATCGAGGAGGGTATGCAGATACGCAGTATTTT.

This chain's CDR3 is CASSVRTGTDTQYF. CDR3 nucleotides: TGTGCCAGCAGCGTCCGGACAGGGACGGATACGCAGTATTTT. The V gene is TRBV9, the J gene TRBJ2-3; 8 bases line up with TRBD1. V trimming: 2 bases; J trimming: 6 bases; junction bases outside the gene matches: 5. CDR1 and CDR2 from the germline V gene are SGDLS and YYNGEE. This CDR3 region has 14 residues.

This clone was seen a few times. V is TRBV19 and J is TRBJ1-2; 7 bases fit TRBD1. Per germline, CDR1 LNHDA and CDR2 SQIVND (reference sequence). The CDR3 is 13 amino acids. V shed 9 bases and J 3 bases; nucleotides not matched to a gene: 7. Here the CDR3 reads CASGDRADYGYTF. CDR3 coding DNA: TGTGCCAGCGGCGACAGGGCGGACTATGGCTACACCTTC.

The V and J genes are TRBV7-2 and TRBJ1-1, with a weak D call TRBD1 (6 bases). Germline CDR1 and CDR2: SGHTA and FQGNSA. V was clipped by 4 bases and J by 0 bases, with 9 bases between them. This CDR3 is built from 14 residues. The CDR3, as DNA: TGTGCCAGCAGCTCCCAGGGGATGAACACTGAAGCTTTCTTT. Its translation: CASSSQGMNTEAFF.

This clone was observed a single time. The chain employs TRBV4-2 and TRBJ2-5, with 8 positions matching TRBD2. The CDR3 has 16 amino acids. Germline V gene data show CDR1 as LGHNA and CDR2 as YNFKEQ. The V gene end was trimmed by 3 bases and the J gene end by 10 bases; junction bases not matched to a gene: 16. CDR3 nucleotides: TGTGCCAGCAGCCAGGGTGGGGCGGGGGGCTCTGAGGGCCAGTACTTC. This gives the protein CASSQGGAGGSEGQYF.

This chain joins TRBV28 and TRBJ2-6; no reliable D call. V lost 6 bases and J 0 bases, leaving 12 bases between the germline ends. This CDR3 has 16 amino acids. Germline V CDR1 and CDR2: MDHEN, SYDVKM. The CDR3 DNA is TGTGCCAGCAGCCCTCTCGTTAGCTCTGGGGCCAACGTCCTGACTTTC. Translating gives CASSPLVSSGANVLTF.

This clone appeared a single time. The chain links TRBV27 to TRBJ1-2, with D possibly TRBD1 on 5 matching bases. Germline CDR1 MNHEY, CDR2 SMNVEV (reference sequence). Trimming took off 2 bases at V and 9 bases at J, with 10 bases between the two ends. There are 12 residues in the CDR3. This CDR3 reads CASSLGGASYTF. CDR3 coding DNA: TGTGCCAGCAGTTTAGGAGGGGCAAGCTACACCTTC.

The V and J genes are TRBV3-1 (or the pseudogene TRBV3-2) and TRBJ2-3; D not resolved. The CDR3 extends over 14 amino acids. Trimming pared 6 bases from V and 5 bases from J, leaving 15 bases between. Germline V CDR1 and CDR2: LGHDT, YNNKEL (reference sequence). The CDR3 region has the DNA TGTGCCAGCAGTCCGCTTCGGGTTCTAGATACGCAGTATTTT. It yields the protein CASSPLRVLDTQYF.

The V gene is TRBV15, the J gene TRBJ1-3, with a tentative D call TRBD1 (5 bases). The V gene lost 4 bases and the J gene lost 0 bases, with 19 bases spanning the gap. The CDR3 length is 18 residues. Germline CDR1 and CDR2: LNHNV and YYDKDF (reference sequence). The DNA of the CDR3 is TGTGCCACCAGCAACCGAAGGGGCAGGGAAAGCTCTGGAAACACCATATATTTT. This translates into CATSNRRGRESSGNTIYF.

The chain links TRBV6-5 to TRBJ2-3; perhaps TRBD1 as D (6 bases). Trimming took 6 bases from V and 13 from J, leaving 17 bases between them. CDR3 size: 12 residues. Germline V gives CDR1 MNHEY, CDR2 SVGAGI. The CDR3 nucleotides are TGTGCCAGCAGGGCCTCCACAGGGCGGGAGTATTTT. This encodes CASRASTGREYF.

The V gene is TRBV12-3 or TRBV12-4, the J gene TRBJ2-5; D perhaps matches TRBD2 (5 bases). The CDR3 has 13 residues. V was clipped by 6 bases and J by 5 bases, with 13 bases between them. The CDR3 nucleotides are TGTGCCAGCAGACCCACGGAGGTGGAGACCCAGTACTTC. It specifies CASRPTEVETQYF.

The chain uses TRBV7-9 and TRBJ2-7; tentative D call: TRBD2 (5 bases). V was pared by 4 bases and J by 1 base, with 14 bases between. The germline CDR1 and CDR2 sequences are SEHNR and FQNEAQ (reference sequence). The CDR3 covers 15 residues. The CDR3 sequence is CASSWTLEGSYEQYF. Written as DNA, the CDR3 is TGTGCCAGCAGCTGGACTCTAGAAGGATCCTACGAGCAGTACTTC.

V usage is TRBV28 and J usage is TRBJ2-1, with a weak D call TRBD2 (6 bases). The germline gives CDR1 MDHEN, CDR2 SYDVKM. V was pared by 2 bases and J by 3 bases, with 11 bases between. The CDR3 totals 15 residues. CDR3 sequence: CASSLGGVGYNEQFF. For the CDR3, the DNA is TGTGCCAGCAGTTTAGGAGGGGTTGGCTACAATGAGCAGTTCTTC.